These 24 T cell receptor beta chains originate from one sample sequenced in a study of molecular identifiers for immune sequencing clone quantification (dated by TCRdb to about 2018). To prepare the library, PCR was applied. Instrument on record: NextSeq 500. The public reads were reanalyzed by TCRdb: fastp trimming at Q25, MiXCR alignment, in-frame beta chains only. Each CDR3 protein appears once, grouped with its most common genes and DNA. A total of hundreds of thousands of distinct CDR3 sequences appear in this sample, about 25% of them only once. About 0.84% of the sample rests with the top ten. The sequencing input was naive CD8+ T cells from blood, with Jurkat cell RNA spiked in. The cell subset or site label, as the study defines it: FACS-sorted CD8+CD4-CCR7+CD45RA+ naive T cells. These receptors all come from a human donor in good health. Some libraries in this study had Jurkat cell RNA spiked in.

This clonotype was picked up many times. The J gene is TRBJ1-1, the V gene TRBV30, with 8 bases lining up with TRBD1. Germline loops: CDR1 GTSNPN, CDR2 SVGIG (reference sequence). The CDR3 consists of 14 residues. V shed 2 bases, J shed 5 bases, and the junction held 7 bases outside the gene matches. The CDR3: CAWSLGTGRTEAFF. CDR3 nucleotide sequence: TGTGCCTGGAGTCTCGGGACAGGTCGAACTGAAGCTTTCTTT.

This chain joins TRBV2 and TRBJ2-7; D may match TRBD1 or TRBD2 (5 bases each). Trimming removed 2 bases at V and 2 bases at J, with 16 bases between. Germline values: CDR1 SNHLY, CDR2 FYNNEI. This CDR3 spans 16 amino acids. Written as DNA, the CDR3 is TGTGCCAGCAGTGAATACGGGGCAGGGTCCCCCTACGAGCAGTACTTC. It encodes CASSEYGAGSPYEQYF.

This chain joins TRBV6-6 and TRBJ1-6; D gene uncertain. The CDR3 extends over 14 amino acids. Germline CDR1 MNHNY, CDR2 SVGAGI (reference sequence). V lost 2 bases, J lost 8 bases, and 10 bases lay in between. CDR3: CASSYPGMDSPLHF. The CDR3 nucleotides are TGTGCCAGCAGTTACCCGGGTATGGATTCACCCCTCCACTTT.

On this clonotype itself: With a much larger clone just one base away, this may be a read error. The chain links TRBV29-1 to TRBJ1-3; D gene unclear. CDR1 and CDR2 from the germline V gene are SQVTM and ANQGSEA. Trimming pared 4 bases from V and 0 bases from J, leaving 10 bases between. This CDR3 spans 14 amino acids. The CDR3 loop is CSVVVVISGNTIYF. CDR3 nucleotides: TGCAGCGTTGTGGTGGTTATCTCTGGAAACACCATATATTTT.

In its sample, this clonotype was seen many times. The chain combines TRBV5-1 with TRBJ2-7; weak D call: TRBD1 (6 bases). Trimming removed 3 bases at V and 3 bases at J, with 13 bases between. The CDR3 has 14 residues. Per the germline V gene, CDR1 is SGHRS and CDR2 is YFSETQ. In DNA, the CDR3 is TGCGCCAGCAGCTCCCGGGACAACAACTACGAGCAGTACTTC. Translating it yields CASSSRDNNYEQYF. The full variable domain, in which reference TRBV5-1 and TRBJ2-7 provide the parts outside the CDR3, is KAGVTQTPRYLIKTRGQQVTLSCSPISGHRSVSWYQQTPGQGLQFLFEYFSETQRNKGNFPGRFSGRQFSNSRSEMNVSTLELGDSALYLCASSSRDNNYEQYFGPGTRLTVT.

Ten or more counts support this clonotype. The chain uses TRBV29-1 and TRBJ2-1, with TRBD1 identical over 7 bases. The CDR3 totals 12 residues. Unmatched junction bases numbered 5, after V lost 5 bases and J lost 7 bases. Germline values: CDR1 SQVTM, CDR2 ANQGSEA. In DNA form, the CDR3 reads TGCAGCGTTCAGACAGGGAAGAATGAGCAGTTCTTC. Protein: CSVQTGKNEQFF.

This clonotype was picked up a small number of times. CDR3 residues: CSARSDTRAGSEGSNQPQHF. The CDR3 DNA reads as TGCAGTGCTAGATCCGATACAAGGGCCGGAAGCGAGGGTAGCAATCAGCCCCAGCATTTT. The gene calls are TRBV20-1 and TRBJ1-5; D is unclear. The germline V gene encodes CDR1 DFQATT and CDR2 SNEGSKA (reference sequence). Trimming removed 2 bases from V and 0 bases from J, with 26 bases in between. This CDR3 region has 20 residues.

This clonotype has a handful of counts. With a much larger clone just one base away, this may be a read error. The chain carries TRBV12-5 and TRBJ1-5, with 8 bases aligning to TRBD1. Germline CDR1 reads LGHNT; CDR2 reads FRNRAP. This CDR3 region has 16 residues. The CDR3 spells CASGLVEAGGNQPRHF. For the CDR3, the DNA is TGTGCTAGTGGTTTGGTAGAAGCAGGGGGCAATCAGCCCCGGCATTTT.

As for this clonotype: This sequence may be a read error, since a much larger clone differs from it by one base. The chain recombines TRBV7-6 with TRBJ1-1; 12 bases are a match to TRBD1. Germline V CDR1 and CDR2: SGHVS, FNYEAQ. The CDR3 has 15 amino acids. The CDR3 nucleotides read TGTGCCAGCAGCATAGGGACAGGGGGCATCACTGCAGCTTTCTTT. Protein: CASSIGTGGITAAFF.

A remark on this clonotype: Sequence at one end of the junction differs from germline and may be a read error. The chain is built from TRBV12-3 or TRBV12-4 and TRBJ2-7; D is possibly TRBD2 (6 bases). The CDR3 length is 11 residues. In nucleotides, the CDR3 is TGTGCCTGCAGTTTGGCGGGGGAGCAGTACTTC. Its translation: CACSLAGEQYF.

This clonotype was recorded at least ten times. The V call is TRBV3-1, the J call TRBJ1-5; no clear D gene. This CDR3 spans 16 amino acids. From germline, CDR1 is LGHDT and CDR2 YNNKEL (reference sequence). V was cut by 1 base and J by 0 bases, with 10 bases left in between. Written as DNA, the CDR3 is TGTGCCAGCAGCCAAGGTGGCATCTATAGCAATCAGCCCCAGCATTTT. Translating it yields CASSQGGIYSNQPQHF.

For this clonotype: A much larger clone lies a single base off, so this may be a read error. This chain joins TRBV19 and TRBJ2-2; D possibly matches TRBD1 or TRBD2 (5 bases each). Germline V gene data show CDR1 as LNHDA and CDR2 as SQIVND (reference sequence). CDR3 length: 13 residues. CDR3 nucleotide sequence: TGTGCCAGTAGGATGGGTGGGACCGGGGAGCCGTTTTTT. It yields the protein CASRMGGTGEPFF.

Comment on this clonotype: At one boundary the junction diverges from the germline segment, which might be a read error. CDR3 in DNA: TGTGCCAACAGCCTGGGGGGATCCTACGAGCAGTACTTC. Protein sequence: CANSLGGSYEQYF. The V and J genes are TRBV5-6 and TRBJ2-7; D perhaps matches TRBD2 (6 bases). CDR3 size: 13 residues. Germline V lookup: CDR1 SGHDT, CDR2 YYEEEE. Supplemented by reference TRBV5-6 and TRBJ2-7, the full variable domain reads DAGVTQSPTHLIKTRGQQVTLRCSPKSGHDTVSWYQQALGQGPQFIFQYYEEEERQRGNFPDRFSGHQFPNYSSELNVNALLLGDSALYLCANSLGGSYEQYFGPGTRLTVT.

At least ten counts were recorded for this clonotype. The CDR3 reads CSARGLSGGAKDTQYF. CDR3 nucleotide sequence: TGCAGTGCTAGGGGTCTTAGCGGGGGGGCGAAAGATACGCAGTATTTT. The rearrangement uses TRBV20-1 and TRBJ2-3, with 11 positions matching TRBD2. The CDR3 spans 16 residues. J was trimmed by 5 bases and V by 3 bases; bases with no gene match: 10. Germline V gives CDR1 DFQATT, CDR2 SNEGSKA (reference sequence).

The table lists this clonotype with many counts. This chain uses TRBV7-9 with TRBJ1-3; D perhaps matches TRBD1 (5 bases). Trimming took off 4 bases at V and 0 bases at J, with 13 bases between the two ends. Germline CDR1 SEHNR, CDR2 FQNEAQ (reference sequence). The CDR3 has 16 amino acids. The CDR3 sequence: CASSSPGTDSGNTIYF. The CDR3 DNA sequence: TGTGCCAGCAGCTCCCCAGGGACCGACTCTGGAAACACCATATATTTT. Full variable domain (missing parts from reference TRBV7-9 and TRBJ1-3): DTGVSQNPRHKITKRGQNVTFRCDPISEHNRLYWYRQTLGQGPEFLTYFQNEAQLEKSRLLSDRFSAERPKGSFSTLEIQRTEQGDSAMYLCASSSPGTDSGNTIYFGEGSWLTVV.

The table lists this clonotype with a few counts. The CDR3 DNA reads TGTGCCAGCAGCGCTACCTCCCCGGGACGGGAGCAGTACTTC. This sequence encodes CASSATSPGREQYF. V usage is TRBV14 and J usage is TRBJ2-7; D assignment may be TRBD1 or TRBD2 (5 bases each). This CDR3 has 14 residues. Germline CDR1 is SGHDN and CDR2 is FVKESK. V dropped 5 bases and J dropped 7 bases, with 18 bases sitting between them.

The chain has TRBV19 and TRBJ2-7, with 8 bases identical to TRBD2. The CDR3 sequence is 15 residues long. V lost 4 bases, J lost 2 bases, and 7 bases stayed unmatched. CDR1 is LNHDA and CDR2 is SQIVND in the germline V gene (reference sequence). CDR3 in amino acids: CASSNGVSGTYEQYF. The DNA of the CDR3 is TGTGCCAGTAGTAATGGTGTTAGCGGGACCTACGAGCAGTACTTC.

The CDR3 loop is CASSGSGTPYEQYF. CDR3 coding DNA: TGTGCCAGCAGCGGGTCCGGGACTCCCTACGAGCAGTACTTC. This chain joins TRBV7-9 and TRBJ2-7; the D gene is possibly TRBD2 (6 bases). Trimming removed 5 bases from V and 2 bases from J, with 13 bases in between. The CDR3 is 14 amino acids. Germline CDR1 reads SEHNR; CDR2 reads FQNEAQ (reference sequence). Supplemented by reference TRBV7-9 and TRBJ2-7, the full variable domain reads DTGVSQNPRHKITKRGQNVTFRCDPISEHNRLYWYRQTLGQGPEFLTYFQNEAQLEKSRLLSDRFSAERPKGSFSTLEIQRTEQGDSAMYLCASSGSGTPYEQYFGPGTRLTVT.

The chain recombines TRBV27 with TRBJ1-5; D unclear. The CDR3 contains 18 residues. CDR1 is MNHEY and CDR2 is SMNVEV in the germline V gene (reference sequence). Trimming left V 5 bases short and J 0 bases short, with 20 bases between. CDR3 protein: CASSPQSVRQTSNQPQHF. The CDR3 DNA is TGTGCCAGCAGTCCCCAGTCGGTGAGACAAACTAGCAATCAGCCCCAGCATTTT.

Comments on this clonotype: Possible read error: a much larger clone is one base away. This chain uses TRBV11-2 with TRBJ2-5, with 9 bases matching TRBD1. With 5 bases clipped from V and 9 bases from J, the junction kept 25 bases outside the gene matches. Germline CDR1 is SGHAT and CDR2 is FQNNGV. CDR3 length: 19 residues. As DNA, the CDR3 is TGTGCCAGCAGCAAAACCGGGACAGGGTTCCCAATTTGGGACGAGCCCCAGTACTTC. This gives the protein CASSKTGTGFPIWDEPQYF.

Remarks on this clonotype: A much larger clone differs by one base, so this may be a read error. A read error is likely, as this CDR3 ends without the conserved phenylalanine or tryptophan. J is TRBJ1-2 and V is TRBV29-1; 10 nucleotides line up with TRBD1. Germline CDR1 reads SQVTM; CDR2 reads ANQGSEA. J lost 9 bases, V lost 3 bases, and 7 bases had no gene match. This CDR3 comprises 13 residues. CDR3: CSVDGTGAVSYTL. The CDR3, as DNA: TGCAGCGTTGACGGGACAGGGGCAGTCAGCTACACCCTC.

This clonotype was counted many times. The chain combines TRBV29-1 with TRBJ1-1; D is unresolved. The germline V and J ends were trimmed by 4 bases and 4 bases, with 4 bases remaining between them. The germline gives CDR1 SQVTM, CDR2 ANQGSEA. The length of the CDR3 is 10 residues. CDR3 amino acids: CSVASTEAFF. DNA of the CDR3: TGCAGCGTTGCTTCCACTGAAGCTTTCTTT.

This clonotype has a count of ten or more. The chain links TRBV9 to TRBJ1-1; possible D gene TRBD1, 5 bases. The CDR3 runs 14 residues. Germline CDR1 SGDLS, CDR2 YYNGEE. V lost 0 bases and J 3 bases, leaving 9 bases between the germline ends. The CDR3 region is CASSVEGLDTEAFF. CDR3 bases: TGTGCCAGCAGCGTAGAGGGGCTGGACACTGAAGCTTTCTTT.

The chain joins TRBV4-3 to TRBJ1-4, with unresolved D. Deletions cut 1 base from V and 0 bases from J, with 6 bases between. The CDR3 has 15 amino acids. Germline CDR1 and CDR2: LGHNA and YSLEER. The CDR3 here is CASSQAWATNEKLFF. Here the CDR3 DNA reads TGCGCCAGCAGCCAAGCTTGGGCAACTAATGAAAAACTGTTTTTT.